Below, 22 T cell receptor beta chains from the same sample are listed, as sequenced in a study of cytomegalovirus exposure and HLA in healthy donors. 13 Jbeta primers and 60 Vbeta primers were used for the PCR. Profiled with immunoSEQ multiplex PCR; TCRdb holds only in-frame clones, not every one. This sample has about 200,000 clones, with 82% found just once. Specimen: PBMCs. The receptors were gathered from a woman aged 18 to 35 in good health and CMV-seronegative.

The rearrangement uses TRBV4-3 and TRBJ2-3, with 7 bases lining up with TRBD2. The CDR3 is 16 amino acids. Germline V gives CDR1 LGHNA, CDR2 YSLEER. V lost 0 bases to trimming and J lost 0 bases; unmatched junction nucleotides: 3. The CDR3 sequence is CASSQEGRGSTDTQYF. The DNA for the CDR3 is TGCGCCAGCAGCCAAGAGGGGAGGGGCAGCACAGATACGCAGTATTTT.

This chain joins TRBV7-2 and TRBJ2-7; 8 bases map to TRBD2. The J segment lost 4 bases and the V segment lost 5 bases, leaving 4 bases of the junction unmatched. CDR1 and CDR2 (germline): SGHTA, FQGNSA. This CDR3 region has 13 residues. The CDR3 DNA reads as TGTGCCAGCAGCACTAGCGGAGTTTACGAGCAGTACGTC. Translating gives CASSTSGVYEQYV.

On this clone: Other nucleotide sequences from this sample produce the same CDR3. The CDR3 bases are TGTGCCAGCAGCCTCGGGAGCGGACAAGAGACCCAGTACTTC. This gives the protein CASSLGSGQETQYF. This chain uses TRBV5-4 with TRBJ2-5; D possibly corresponds to TRBD2 (6 bases). This CDR3 is built from 14 residues. V was cut by 4 bases and J by 2 bases, with 12 bases left in between. CDR1 and CDR2 from the germline V gene are SGHNT and YYREEE (reference sequence).

The chain joins TRBV29-1 to TRBJ2-1, with 12 bases fitting TRBD2. Per the germline V gene, CDR1 is SQVTM and CDR2 is ANQGSEA. V shed 3 bases, J shed 5 bases, and the junction held 17 bases outside the gene matches. This CDR3 has 19 amino acids. The CDR3 loop reads CSVEGVGLAGGSGNNEQFF. The CDR3 DNA reads TGCAGCGTTGAGGGAGTAGGCCTAGCGGGAGGGTCTGGGAACAATGAGCAGTTCTTC.

Here the CDR3 DNA reads TGTGCCAGCAGCTTAAGGGACAGGGATATTAATGAGCAGTTCTTC. Translated: CASSLRDRDINEQFF. This chain joins TRBV11-3 and TRBJ2-1, with 9 bases fitting TRBD1. Germline CDR1 SGHNT, CDR2 YENEEA. The CDR3 contains 15 residues. V shed 2 bases, J shed 7 bases, and the junction held 6 bases outside the gene matches. The full variable domain, with the rest looked up from reference TRBV11-3 and TRBJ2-1, is EAGVVQSPRYKIIEKKQPVAFWCNPISGHNTLYWYLQNLGQGPELLIRYENEEAVDDSQLPKDRFSAERLKGVDSTLKIQPAELGDSAVYLCASSLRDRDINEQFFGPGTRLTVL.

The chain combines TRBV27 with TRBJ2-1; 11 nucleotides align to TRBD2. Germline V gives CDR1 MNHEY, CDR2 SMNVEV (reference sequence). V shed 2 bases, J shed 4 bases, and the junction held 7 bases outside the gene matches. The CDR3 spans 17 residues. This CDR3 is CASSLGVGTSGYNEQFF. The CDR3 DNA follows: TGTGCCAGCAGTTTAGGGGTGGGGACTAGCGGATACAATGAGCAGTTCTTC.

The V call is TRBV28, the J call TRBJ1-5; no definite D call. Germline V CDR1 and CDR2: MDHEN, SYDVKM. Trimming cost V 3 bases and J 1 base, with 7 bases left between them. The CDR3 extends over 14 amino acids. CDR3 bases: TGTGCCAGCAGTTTTCGTATGAGCAATCAGCCCCAGCATTTT. Residues: CASSFRMSNQPQHF.

This rearrangement joins TRBV19 to TRBJ2-7; possibly TRBD1 for D (7 bases). CDR1 and CDR2 (germline): LNHDA, SQIVND (reference sequence). This CDR3 is built from 15 residues. V lost 8 bases, J lost 3 bases, and 20 bases lay in between. The CDR3 protein is CASSTGAGGLYEQYF. CDR3 DNA: TGTGCCAGTTCTACCGGGGCAGGGGGACTCTACGAGCAGTACTTC. The full variable domain, rest sourced from reference TRBV19 and TRBJ2-7, is DGGITQSPKYLFRKEGQNVTLSCEQNLNHDAMYWYRQDPGQGLRLIYYSQIVNDFQKGDIAEGYSVSREKKESFPLTVTSAQKNPTAFYLCASSTGAGGLYEQYFGPGTRLTVT.

The chain couples TRBV4-1 to TRBJ1-3; 8 nucleotides agree with TRBD1. CDR1 MGHRA and CDR2 YSYEKL come from the germline V gene. This CDR3 comprises 16 residues. V shed 0 bases and J 7 bases; nucleotides not matched to a gene: 8. CDR3 coding DNA: TGCGCCAGCAGCCAAGACTGGACAGGGATTTCGAACACCATATATTTT. Its translation is CASSQDWTGISNTIYF.

The chain joins TRBV7-2 to TRBJ2-1, with TRBD2 as a possible D gene (6 bases). Trimming took 5 bases from V and 8 from J, leaving 16 bases between them. CDR3 length: 14 residues. The germline V gene encodes CDR1 SGHTA and CDR2 FQGNSA. CDR3 region: CASSLGGSIDEQFF. In DNA form, the CDR3 reads TGTGCCAGCAGCCTCGGAGGGAGTATCGATGAGCAGTTCTTC.

This rearrangement joins TRBV28 to TRBJ2-5, with 10 bases fitting TRBD2. Trimming removed 3 bases from V and 7 bases from J; junction bases left unmatched: 8. This CDR3 comprises 15 residues. The V gene's germline CDR1 is MDHEN and CDR2 SYDVKM. The CDR3 coding sequence is TGTGCCAGCAGTTTCGGGCTAGCGGGAGATAGGACCCAGTACTTC. Translated, it gives CASSFGLAGDRTQYF.

The CDR3 DNA reads TGTGCCAGCAGCCAAGCCGGGACAGATACGAACACCGGGGAGCTGTTTTTT. This sequence encodes CASSQAGTDTNTGELFF. The genes are TRBV4-2 and TRBJ2-2; TRBD1 agrees at 7 bases. From germline, CDR1 is LGHNA and CDR2 YNFKEQ. This CDR3 has 17 residues. V shed 1 base, J shed 0 bases, and the junction held 5 bases outside the gene matches.

The chain uses TRBV27 and TRBJ1-1, with D maybe TRBD1 (6 bases). Germline V CDR1 and CDR2: MNHEY, SMNVEV (reference sequence). V shed 6 bases and J shed 4 bases, with 18 bases lying between them. This CDR3 region has 15 residues. The CDR3 spells CASRPSGGLGTEAFF. CDR3 bases: TGTGCCAGCAGACCTTCCGGGGGGCTGGGCACTGAAGCTTTCTTT.

The chain joins TRBV29-1 to TRBJ1-2; 11 positions match TRBD1. V lost 4 bases, J lost 8 bases, and 6 bases stayed unmatched. This CDR3 region has 13 residues. Germline CDR1 is SQVTM and CDR2 is ANQGSEA. As DNA, the CDR3 is TGCAGCGTTGGAGGACAGGGGGCTAGCGGCTACACCTTC. Its translation is CSVGGQGASGYTF.

The genes are TRBV21-1 and TRBJ2-7; the table's D call TRBD2 went unverified against the DNA. TRBV21-1 is a documented pseudogene. The CDR3 is made up of 17 amino acids. The CDR3 sequence is CASSKTRLAGGPYEQYV. The CDR3 coding sequence is TGTGCCAGCAGCAAAACCCGACTAGCGGGAGGGCCATACGAGCAGTACGTC.

This sequence joins TRBV2 and TRBJ2-3, with TRBD2 identical over 15 bases. Per germline, CDR1 SNHLY and CDR2 FYNNEI. After removal of 8 bases from V and 5 bases from J, the junction contained 5 bases not matched to a gene. The CDR3 length is 15 residues. The CDR3 nucleotides read TGTGCCAGCGGACTAGCGGGAGGGCCTATAGATACGCAGTATTTT. Its protein product is CASGLAGGPIDTQYF. The variable domain in full, with the rest retrieved from reference TRBV2 and TRBJ2-3, is EPEVTQTPSHQVTQMGQEVILRCVPISNHLYFYWYRQILGQKVEFLVSFYNNEISEKSEIFDDQFSVERPDGSNFTLKIRSTKLEDSAMYFCASGLAGGPIDTQYFGPGTRLTVL.

This clone was counted only a few times. The chain links TRBV5-4 to TRBJ1-1; no reliable D call. Germline CDR1 and CDR2: SGHNT and YYREEE (reference sequence). Trimming took 4 bases from V and 1 from J, leaving 8 bases between them. This CDR3 is 13 amino acids long. The CDR3: CASSENRNTEAFF. The CDR3 bases are TGTGCCAGCAGCGAAAACAGGAACACTGAAGCTTTCTTT.

V is TRBV6-6 and J is TRBJ2-7; tentative D call: TRBD1 (5 bases). Trimming removed 2 bases at V and 2 bases at J, with 10 bases between. CDR3 size: 14 residues. Germline loops: CDR1 MNHNY, CDR2 SVGAGI (reference sequence). For the CDR3, the DNA is TGTGCCAGCAGTTACGGTGCAGGGCCCTACGAGCAGTACTTC. It translates to CASSYGAGPYEQYF.

The chain carries TRBV6-5 and TRBJ1-3; 8 bases are shared with TRBD1. Germline CDR1 is MNHEY and CDR2 is SVGAGI. V gave up 6 bases and J gave up 2 bases; unmatched junction bases: 6. CDR3 length equals 15 residues. CDR3 DNA sequence: TGTGCCAGCAGCCGACAGGGGACACCTGGAAACACCATATATTTT. It codes for CASSRQGTPGNTIYF.

This rearrangement joins TRBV29-1 to TRBJ2-3, with D possibly TRBD2 on 6 matching bases. Germline V gene data show CDR1 as SQVTM and CDR2 as ANQGSEA. The CDR3 sequence is 13 residues long. Trimming cost V 5 bases and J 2 bases, with 11 bases left between them. Written as DNA, the CDR3 is TGCAGCGTTCTGGGACTGAACACAGATACGCAGTATTTT. This translates into CSVLGLNTDTQYF.

The rearrangement links TRBV5-6 to TRBJ1-5; 7 bases map to TRBD1. Germline V gene sequence: CDR1 SGHDT, CDR2 YYEEEE. The CDR3 has 16 residues. With 2 bases clipped from V and 1 base from J, the junction kept 6 bases outside the gene matches. The CDR3 coding sequence is TGTGCCAGCAGCTTCAAAGGGGGCAGGAGCAATCAGCCCCAGCATTTT. Amino acid sequence: CASSFKGGRSNQPQHF.

The chain employs TRBV11-2 and TRBJ1-2; D is perhaps TRBD1 (5 bases). Germline CDR1 SGHAT, CDR2 FQNNGV. Trimming removed 5 bases at V and 3 bases at J, with 13 bases between. This CDR3 is 14 amino acids long. Here the CDR3 DNA reads TGTGCCAGCAGCCCGATAAGCAGGGACTATGGCTACACCTTC. Protein: CASSPISRDYGYTF.